Below are 8 T cell receptor beta chains sequenced from a single sample in a study of blood T cell repertoires in COVID-19. TCRdb's copy holds only in-frame clones and misses some; the assay was immunoSEQ multiplex PCR. In the table there are about 280,000 clones, 86% of which are singletons. The specimen was peripheral blood. Source of these receptors: a woman aged 25 to 39 with active or convalescent COVID-19.

The J gene is TRBJ1-1, the V gene TRBV9; a weak D match, TRBD1 (6 bases). Germline V gene sequence: CDR1 SGDLS, CDR2 YYNGEE. The length of the CDR3 is 15 residues. V was pared by 0 bases and J by 3 bases, with 12 bases between. The chain's CDR3 is CASSVGDTPDTEAFF. The CDR3 DNA reads TGTGCCAGCAGCGTAGGGGACACGCCCGACACTGAAGCTTTCTTT. Based on the CDR3 plus reference TRBV9 and TRBJ1-1, the full variable domain is DSGVTQTPKHLITATGQRVTLRCSPRSGDLSVYWYQQSLDQGLQFLIQYYNGEERAKGNILERFSAQQFPDLHSELNLSSLELGDSALYFCASSVGDTPDTEAFFGQGTRLTVV.

The chain employs TRBV18 and TRBJ1-1, with TRBD1 identical over 9 bases. Germline V gene sequence: CDR1 KGHSH, CDR2 LQKENI. Trimming cost V 3 bases and J 1 base; bases outside gene matches: 9. The CDR3 is made up of 17 amino acids. The CDR3 DNA is TGTGCCAGCTCACCTCGCTCGGGACAGGGTTCGAACACTGAAGCTTTCTTT. It yields the protein CASSPRSGQGSNTEAFF.

The gene calls are TRBV21-1 and TRBJ2-7; the DNA was not compared with TRBD1, the D call given in the table. TRBV21-1 represents a pseudogene. This CDR3 comprises 11 residues. The CDR3 loop is CASRQGGEQYF. CDR3 sequence (DNA): TGTGCCAGCAGACAGGGTGGCGAGCAGTACTTC.

This clone has just one count. V usage is TRBV30 and J usage is TRBJ2-4; TRBD2 agrees at 8 bases. V trimming: 3 bases; J trimming: 6 bases; junction bases outside the gene matches: 4. The germline V gene encodes CDR1 GTSNPN and CDR2 SVGIG (reference sequence). The length of the CDR3 is 13 residues. DNA for the CDR3: TGTGCCTGGAGGGACGGGGGGGGAAACATTCAGTACTTC. Translating gives CAWRDGGGNIQYF.

The chain joins TRBV5-1 to TRBJ2-3, with TRBD2 matching over 9 bases. Trimming at V came to 2 bases and at J to 3 bases, leaving 1 base not matched to a gene. Germline V lookup: CDR1 SGHRS, CDR2 YFSETQ. This CDR3 region has 14 residues. Here the CDR3 DNA reads TGCGCCAGCAGCTTAGCGGGGGGAACAGATACGCAGTATTTT. This sequence encodes CASSLAGGTDTQYF.

The genes are TRBV27 and TRBJ1-2; tentative D call: TRBD1 (5 bases). CDR1 MNHEY and CDR2 SMNVEV come from the germline V gene (reference sequence). The CDR3 is 14 amino acids. V was clipped by 5 bases and J by 3 bases, with 13 bases between them. CDR3 residues: CASSPWGEDYGYTF. Here the CDR3 DNA reads TGTGCCAGCAGTCCATGGGGGGAGGACTATGGCTACACCTTC.

Concerning this clone itself: Other DNA sequences in the same sample also yield this CDR3. J is TRBJ2-6 and V is TRBV5-6; D is uncertain. This CDR3 has 13 residues. Deletions cut 2 bases from V and 4 bases from J, with 4 bases between. Germline loops: CDR1 SGHDT, CDR2 YYEEEE. The DNA of the CDR3 is TGTGCCAGCAGCTTATCAGGGGCCAACGTCCTGACTTTC. It translates to CASSLSGANVLTF.

The CDR3 reads CASSPDRGSYEQYF. CDR3 DNA sequence: TGTGCCAGCTCACCGGACAGGGGGTCGTACGAGCAGTACTTC. The chain couples TRBV18 to TRBJ2-7; TRBD1 matches 10 bases. The CDR3 contains 14 residues. Per germline, CDR1 KGHSH and CDR2 LQKENI. With V trimmed by 3 bases and J by 4 bases, 3 bases remained unmatched. Full variable domain (outside the CDR3, taken from reference TRBV18 and TRBJ2-7): NAGVMQNPRHLVRRRGQEARLRCSPMKGHSHVYWYRQLPEEGLKFMVYLQKENIIDESGMPKERFSAEFPKEGPSILRIQQVVRGDSAAYFCASSPDRGSYEQYFGPGTRLTVT.